This T cell receptor beta chain was captured in a study of blood T cell repertoires in COVID-19. Study-level information: Researchers got acute and convalescent COVID-19 samples from the United States, Italy and Spain.

Germline CDR1 is SGDLS and CDR2 is YYNGEE. The CDR3 contains 15 residues. Participants, about 18 to 90 years old, spanned fewer than 30 US areas. Participant-reported clinical history was the basis for cohort assignment. Comment on this clone: The junction does not match germline at one end; this may be a read error. The sample holds other DNA sequences that translate to the same CDR3.

Authors' data handling: Amplifying reference gene primers gave estimates of nucleated cell counts. The table came from immunoSEQ multiplex PCR; TCRdb's copy has only in-frame clones and leaves some out. D and trimming come from the DNA, and the V and J calls and clone size come from that table. The sample shows approximately 210,000 clones, over 75% of them seen only once. The sample taken for sequencing was PBMCs or T cells enriched from blood (not recorded which). This chain links TRBV9 with TRBJ2-7; 7 nucleotides match TRBD2. The receptor was isolated from a young man with acute COVID-19. Here the CDR3 reads CASSAWDSPGGEQYF. The CDR3 DNA follows: TGTGCCAGCAGCGCCTGGGACTCCCCTGGGGGGGAGCAGTATTTC.